The 10 T cell receptor beta chains in this list originate from one sample, sequenced in a study of T cell responses to AZD1222 COVID-19 vaccine (dated by TCRdb to the early 2020s). The library was made by the immunoSEQ multiplex PCR assay. Held by TCRdb, this immuneACCESS table contains in-frame sequences only and omits some clones. Under half of the omission traces to an unresolved V gene where checked; the cause of the rest is unknown. The sample contains about 120,000 clones, 80% to 90% of them found a single time. Approximately 3.1% of the sample is taken by the ten largest. Read against the paper, the sample's time point label means: baseline before first vaccination. This material consisted of peripheral blood, taken on day 0 of AZD1222 vaccination. Receptors were obtained from an adult in good health.

V is TRBV28 and J is TRBJ2-3; 7 bases are a match to TRBD2. This CDR3 comprises 15 residues. Germline V gene lookup returns CDR1 MDHEN and CDR2 SYDVKM. The J segment lost 2 bases and the V segment lost 5 bases, leaving 7 bases of the junction unmatched. The CDR3 DNA reads TGTGCCAGCAGTCAAGCGGGGAGAACCACAGATACGCAGTATTTT. It specifies CASSQAGRTTDTQYF. Full variable domain (outside the CDR3, taken from reference TRBV28 and TRBJ2-3): DVKVTQSSRYLVKRTGEKVFLECVQDMDHENMFWYRQDPGLGLRLIYFSYDVKMKEKGDIPEGYSVSREKKERFSLILESASTNQTSMYLCASSQAGRTTDTQYFGPGTRLTVL.

The rearrangement links TRBV11-2 to TRBJ1-2; D may be TRBD1 (6 bases). This CDR3 is 15 amino acids long. The V gene lost 1 base and the J gene lost 8 bases, with 17 bases spanning the gap. Germline CDR1 reads SGHAT; CDR2 reads FQNNGV. CDR3 region: CASSLGWRGGQGYTF. The CDR3 DNA reads as TGTGCCAGCAGCTTAGGATGGAGAGGGGGTCAGGGCTACACCTTC.

The chain links TRBV6-2 or TRBV6-3 to TRBJ1-6; unclear D gene. The CDR3 runs 13 residues. The germline CDR1 and CDR2 sequences are MNHEY and SVGEGT. The germline V and J ends were trimmed by 2 bases and 8 bases, with 7 bases remaining between them. The CDR3 here is CASSYNTDSPLHF. The DNA for the CDR3 is TGTGCCAGCAGTTACAACACGGATTCACCCCTCCACTTT.

The chain employs TRBV7-9 and TRBJ2-7; tentative D call: TRBD1 (5 bases). This CDR3 is 13 amino acids long. Germline CDR1 reads SEHNR; CDR2 reads FQNEAQ (reference sequence). With 5 bases removed from V and 1 base from J, the gap between germline ends came to 9 bases. CDR3 sequence (DNA): TGTGCCAGCAGCAGCAGGGATTCCTACGAGCAGTACTTC. Translated: CASSSRDSYEQYF.

The rearrangement joins TRBV29-1 to TRBJ1-1; D gene uncertain. The CDR3 extends over 13 amino acids. V lost 5 bases, J lost 4 bases, and 14 bases lay in between. CDR1 SQVTM and CDR2 ANQGSEA come from the germline V gene. Here the CDR3 DNA reads TGCAGCGTTTCTCCCCTCAGGCTCACTGAAGCTTTCTTT. Residues: CSVSPLRLTEAFF.

This clone has only a few counts. V and J are TRBV6-2 or TRBV6-3 and TRBJ1-5, with 7 positions matching TRBD1. CDR3 length equals 15 residues. Per germline, CDR1 MNHEY and CDR2 SVGEGT. With V trimmed by 2 bases and J by 3 bases, 4 bases remained unmatched. The CDR3 DNA follows: TGTGCCAGCAGTTACACAGGGGAATACAATCAGCCCCAGCATTTT. The encoded protein is CASSYTGEYNQPQHF.

This chain connects TRBV30 to TRBJ2-1; D unresolved. The germline V gene encodes CDR1 GTSNPN and CDR2 SVGIG (reference sequence). The CDR3 has 12 amino acids. With 7 bases removed from V and 4 bases from J, the gap between germline ends came to 11 bases. CDR3 residues: CALRRVYNEQFF. The DNA of the CDR3 is TGTGCCTTGAGAAGGGTTTACAATGAGCAGTTCTTC.

The genes are TRBV25-1 and TRBJ2-3; 7 bases map to TRBD1. Per the germline V gene, CDR1 is MGHDK and CDR2 is SYGVNS. The V and J ends lost 0 bases and 2 bases, in that order; junction bases with no gene match: 8. The CDR3 runs 17 residues. The CDR3 protein is CASSEYPTGVPTDTQYF. CDR3 sequence (DNA): TGTGCCAGCAGTGAATACCCAACAGGGGTCCCCACAGATACGCAGTATTTT.

The V gene is TRBV7-8, the J gene TRBJ2-7; the match to TRBD2 covers 14 bases. Looked up from germline, CDR1 is SGHVS and CDR2 is FQNEAQ. This CDR3 spans 17 amino acids. The V gene end was trimmed by 5 bases and the J gene end by 4 bases; junction bases not matched to a gene: 10. CDR3 coding DNA: TGTGCCAGCAGCCAAGGACTAGCGGGAGGTAGGGGGTACGAGCAGTACTTC. It translates to CASSQGLAGGRGYEQYF.

This clone was detected once. The genes are TRBV5-6 and TRBJ2-1, with 12 bases lining up with TRBD2. With 3 bases clipped from V and 5 bases from J, the junction kept 12 bases outside the gene matches. Looked up from germline, CDR1 is SGHDT and CDR2 is YYEEEE. The CDR3 extends over 18 amino acids. In DNA form, the CDR3 reads TGTGCCAGCAGCTGGGCTAGCGGGAGGGCCCCTCTCCACAATGAGCAGTTCTTC. Translating it yields CASSWASGRAPLHNEQFF.